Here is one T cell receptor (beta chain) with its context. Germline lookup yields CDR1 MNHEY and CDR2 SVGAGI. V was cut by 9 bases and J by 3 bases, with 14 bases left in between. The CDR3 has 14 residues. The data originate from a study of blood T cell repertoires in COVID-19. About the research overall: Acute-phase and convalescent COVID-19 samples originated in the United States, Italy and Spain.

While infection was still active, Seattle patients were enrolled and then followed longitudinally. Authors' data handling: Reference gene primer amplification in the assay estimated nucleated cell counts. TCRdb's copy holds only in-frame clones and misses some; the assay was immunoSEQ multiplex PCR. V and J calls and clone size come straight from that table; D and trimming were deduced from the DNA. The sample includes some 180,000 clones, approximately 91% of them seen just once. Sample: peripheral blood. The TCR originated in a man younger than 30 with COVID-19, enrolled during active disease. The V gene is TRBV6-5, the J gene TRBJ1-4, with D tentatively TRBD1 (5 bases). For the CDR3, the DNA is TGTGCCAGTGCTGTCAGGGCGGCTAATGAAAAACTGTTTTTT. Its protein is CASAVRAANEKLFF.